The 15 T cell receptor beta chains reported below all come from one sample, sequenced in a study of T cells in Graves' hyperthyroidism and ophthalmopathy. Amplification of TCR beta CDR3 regions used RNA as the template. Carried out on the TCR CDR3, a first-round RT-PCR used the HTBI primer set. TCRdb recomputed calls from the multiplex PCR reads with MiXCR, one row per CDR3 protein. The sample shows 450,000 to 650,000 distinct CDR3 sequences, 12% to 15% of them seen only once. Material for sequencing was blood. The source is a woman younger than 35 with Graves' ophthalmopathy.

In its sample, this clonotype was seen many times. In DNA, the CDR3 is TGTGCCAGCACCTTCCTCCGGGACACCCTTAGAGGGCGAGAGACCCAGTACTTC. This sequence encodes CASTFLRDTLRGRETQYF. J is TRBJ2-5 and V is TRBV28; tentatively, D is TRBD1 (6 bases). Trimming took off 7 bases at V and 4 bases at J, with 28 bases between the two ends. The CDR3 consists of 18 residues. Germline V lookup: CDR1 MDHEN, CDR2 SYDVKM.

The chain carries TRBV12-5 and TRBJ1-4; D not resolved. CDR1 is LGHNT, CDR2 FRNRAP, per germline. V shed 6 bases and J shed 7 bases, with 15 bases lying between them. The CDR3 is 14 residues long. CDR3 protein: CASGREYGTEKLFF. Written as DNA, the CDR3 is TGTGCTAGTGGGAGGGAATACGGTACTGAAAAACTGTTTTTT.

This clonotype occurred many times. The genes are TRBV7-3 and TRBJ2-3, with 9 bases matching TRBD2. The CDR3 extends over 15 amino acids. Germline V CDR1 and CDR2: SGHTA, FQGTGA. J was trimmed by 2 bases and V by 5 bases; bases with no gene match: 5. The DNA of the CDR3 is TGTGCCAGCAGCGATAGCGGGAGAAACACAGATACGCAGTATTTT. Its translation is CASSDSGRNTDTQYF.

This clonotype has at least ten counts. J is TRBJ1-2 and V is TRBV4-2; no clear D. The ends were cut back, 0 bases at V and 4 bases at J, with 12 bases in the middle. CDR1 is LGHNA, CDR2 YNFKEQ, per germline. This CDR3 spans 15 amino acids. The CDR3: CASSQDPGTAYGYTF. CDR3 nucleotide sequence: TGTGCCAGCAGCCAAGATCCGGGTACGGCCTATGGCTACACCTTC.

There are many counts of this clonotype. The CDR3, as DNA: TGTGCCAGCAGTCCCGACAGGGGTCACGGCGGCTACACCTTC. Its protein is CASSPDRGHGGYTF. V gene TRBV27 combines with J gene TRBJ1-2; 8 positions agree with TRBD1. CDR1 MNHEY and CDR2 SMNVEV come from the germline V gene (reference sequence). V gave up 5 bases and J gave up 8 bases; unmatched junction bases: 10. This CDR3 has 14 amino acids.

This clonotype was found many times. The CDR3 reads CASSLRSVSYEQYF. For the CDR3, the DNA is TGTGCCAGCAGTCTCCGCTCAGTTTCCTACGAGCAGTACTTC. V usage is TRBV28 and J usage is TRBJ2-7; D gene uncertain. The CDR3 totals 14 residues. V was clipped by 5 bases and J by 1 base, with 12 bases between them. Germline V gives CDR1 MDHEN, CDR2 SYDVKM.

This clonotype was counted many times. The chain combines TRBV10-1 with TRBJ2-7; 14 positions agree with TRBD2. The germline V gene has CDR1 WNHNN and CDR2 SYGVQD (reference sequence). This CDR3 is built from 14 residues. V trimming: 6 bases; J trimming: 6 bases; junction bases outside the gene matches: 4. CDR3 amino acids: CASRAGTSGSEQYF. The CDR3 coding sequence is TGCGCCAGCAGGGCCGGGACTAGCGGGAGCGAGCAGTACTTC.

This clonotype was found many times. This chain connects TRBV20-1 to TRBJ1-5; D is undetermined. From germline, CDR1 is DFQATT and CDR2 SNEGSKA (reference sequence). The CDR3 is 15 amino acids. V was trimmed by 2 bases and J by 0 bases, leaving 11 bases between them. CDR3 in amino acids: CSARISENSNQPQHF. In DNA, the CDR3 is TGCAGTGCTAGAATTTCTGAGAATAGCAATCAGCCCCAGCATTTT.

This clonotype has ten or more counts. The V gene is TRBV27, the J gene TRBJ2-7, with 10 positions matching TRBD1. CDR3 length: 15 residues. In germline, CDR1 is MNHEY, CDR2 SMNVEV (reference sequence). V lost 5 bases and J lost 3; bases outside the gene matches: 7. The CDR3 is CASSERTGGGYEQYF. DNA of the CDR3: TGTGCCAGCAGTGAACGGACAGGGGGAGGCTACGAGCAGTACTTC.

The table lists this clonotype with many counts. The chain couples TRBV5-6 to TRBJ2-1, with 10 nucleotides matching TRBD1. Germline values: CDR1 SGHDT, CDR2 YYEEEE. There are 15 residues in the CDR3. The trim removed 4 bases at V and 8 bases at J, leaving 9 bases unmatched. The CDR3 is CASSPGTGVIYEQFF. In DNA form, the CDR3 reads TGTGCCAGCAGCCCCGGGACAGGGGTGATATATGAGCAGTTCTTC. The variable domain in full, with the rest retrieved from reference TRBV5-6 and TRBJ2-1, is DAGVTQSPTHLIKTRGQQVTLRCSPKSGHDTVSWYQQALGQGPQFIFQYYEEEERQRGNFPDRFSGHQFPNYSSELNVNALLLGDSALYLCASSPGTGVIYEQFFGPGTRLTVL.

Many counts were recorded for this clonotype. J is TRBJ2-4 and V is TRBV5-1, with D unclear. The V end lost 0 bases, the J end lost 2 bases, and 6 bases lay between the germline ends. CDR3 length: 14 residues. Germline V gene data show CDR1 as SGHRS and CDR2 as YFSETQ. CDR3 amino acids: CASSLGETKNIQYF. The CDR3 DNA follows: TGCGCCAGCAGCTTGGGGGAAACCAAAAACATTCAGTACTTC. The full variable domain, with the rest looked up from reference TRBV5-1 and TRBJ2-4, is KAGVTQTPRYLIKTRGQQVTLSCSPISGHRSVSWYQQTPGQGLQFLFEYFSETQRNKGNFPGRFSGRQFSNSRSEMNVSTLELGDSALYLCASSLGETKNIQYFGAGTRLSVL.

This clonotype was counted many times. This chain connects TRBV6-1 to TRBJ2-7; D assignment may be TRBD1 or TRBD2 (5 bases each). Deletions cut 3 bases from V and 2 bases from J, with 11 bases between. Germline CDR1 MNHNS, CDR2 SASEGT. This CDR3 contains 14 residues. The CDR3 sequence: CASSDQGPPYEQYF. The DNA for the CDR3 is TGTGCCAGCAGTGACCAGGGACCCCCCTACGAGCAGTACTTC.

At least ten counts were recorded for this clonotype. The chain is built from TRBV9 and TRBJ2-4, with 10 nucleotides matching TRBD2. CDR1 is SGDLS, CDR2 YYNGEE, per germline. The length of the CDR3 is 14 residues. The V gene end was trimmed by 4 bases and the J gene end by 9 bases; junction bases not matched to a gene: 7. The CDR3 bases are TGTGCCAGCAGCACTCAAGCGGGAGGGAGCATTCAGTACTTC. Amino acid sequence: CASSTQAGGSIQYF.

This clonotype was found many times. The chain recombines TRBV2 with TRBJ2-1, with D perhaps TRBD1 (6 bases). Trimming pared 5 bases from V and 4 bases from J, leaving 18 bases between. Looked up from germline, CDR1 is SNHLY and CDR2 is FYNNEI. The CDR3 has 16 residues. CDR3: CASSPQGGFGYNEQFF. The CDR3 nucleotides read TGTGCCAGCAGTCCACAGGGCGGTTTCGGGTACAATGAGCAGTTCTTC.

This clonotype was found a few times. The gene calls are TRBV5-1 and TRBJ2-2, with 8 bases identical to TRBD1. The germline V gene has CDR1 SGHRS and CDR2 YFSETQ. The junction had 4 bases not matched to a gene; V was cut back by 3 bases and J by 0 bases. This CDR3 spans 16 amino acids. DNA for the CDR3: TGCGCCAGCAGCTCGGCAGGGGGCTCGAACACCGGGGAGCTGTTTTTT. It specifies CASSSAGGSNTGELFF.